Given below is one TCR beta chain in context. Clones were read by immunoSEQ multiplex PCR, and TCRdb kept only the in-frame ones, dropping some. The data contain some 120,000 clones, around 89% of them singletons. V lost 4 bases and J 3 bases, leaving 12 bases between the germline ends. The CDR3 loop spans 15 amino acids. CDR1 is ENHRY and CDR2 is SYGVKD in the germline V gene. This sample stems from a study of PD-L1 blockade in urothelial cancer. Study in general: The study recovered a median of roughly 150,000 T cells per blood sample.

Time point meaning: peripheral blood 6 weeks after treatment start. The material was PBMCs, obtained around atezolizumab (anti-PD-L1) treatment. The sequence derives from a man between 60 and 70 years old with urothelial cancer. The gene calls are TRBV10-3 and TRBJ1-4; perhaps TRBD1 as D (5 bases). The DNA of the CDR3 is TGTGCCATCAGTGTGGCCCAGGGATCTAATGAAAAACTGTTTTTT. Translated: CAISVAQGSNEKLFF.